These T cell receptor beta chains were read from a single sample in a study of blood T cell repertoires in COVID-19. Assay: immunoSEQ multiplex PCR; the TCRdb copy retains only in-frame clones and omits some. Among under 300,000 clones, about 73% were seen once, and the ten largest hold around 3.4%. The specimen was peripheral blood. The receptors shown here come from an elderly woman with acute or convalescent COVID-19. Both conserved end residues are part of each CDR3. D genes are given only for firm matches. Only part of the rows carry a size: once, few, many, or a class if the clone is expanded.

j_call	clone_size	v_call	d_call	cdr3_aa	cdr3_nt
TRBJ1-4	-	TRBV2	TRBD1	CASSRQGLGEKLFF	TGTGCCAGCAGCCGACAGGGGTTAGGTGAAAAACTGTTTTTT
TRBJ2-7	-	TRBV2	-	CASRGATALQQYF	TGTGCCAGCAGGGGGGCGACAGCGCTCCAGCAGTACTTC
TRBJ2-7	-	TRBV2	-	CASSVRRDYWEQYF	TGTGCCAGCAGTGTTCGCAGGGATTACTGGGAGCAGTACTTC
TRBJ1-1	few	TRBV5-1	-	CASSFRDTEAFF	TGCGCCAGCAGCTTCAGGGACACTGAAGCTTTCTTT
TRBJ2-2	-	TRBV5-1	-	CASNPTGQSTGELFF	TGCGCCAGCAACCCGACAGGTCAAAGCACCGGGGAGCTGTTTTTT
TRBJ1-6	-	TRBV18	-	CASSPQYDNSPLHF	TGTGCCAGCTCACCCCAGTACGATAATTCACCCCTCCACTTT
TRBJ1-1	few	TRBV5-1	TRBD1	CASSRDDRATEAFF	TGCGCCAGCAGCAGAGATGACAGGGCTACTGAAGCTTTCTTT
TRBJ2-7	-	TRBV15	TRBD2	CATRTSAGVYEQYF	TGTGCCACCCGTACTTCAGCGGGAGTGTACGAGCAGTACTTC
TRBJ2-2	few	TRBV14	-	CASSQELAGTGELFF	TGTGCCAGCAGCCAAGAGCTAGCTGGAACCGGGGAGCTGTTTTTT
TRBJ2-1	-	TRBV30	TRBD2	CAWSAGGPWEQFF	TGTGCCTGGAGTGCGGGAGGGCCATGGGAGCAGTTCTTC
TRBJ2-5	-	TRBV5-1	-	CASSLAETQYF	TGCGCCAGCAGCTTGGCGGAGACCCAGTACTTC
TRBJ1-2	-	TRBV29-1	-	CSVESRYGYTF	TGCAGCGTTGAGAGCCGATATGGCTACACCTTC
TRBJ2-1	-	TRBV20-1	TRBD2	CSASYPRGAYNEQFF	TGCAGTGCTAGTTATCCGCGGGGGGCCTACAATGAGCAGTTCTTC
TRBJ1-1	few	TRBV7-2	-	CASSLFPVQGTEAFF	TGTGCCAGCAGCTTATTCCCCGTCCAGGGCACTGAAGCTTTCTTT
TRBJ1-5	-	TRBV15	-	CATSIDISNQPQHF	TGTGCCACCAGCATCGACATTAGCAATCAGCCCCAGCATTTT
TRBJ2-3	-	TRBV12-5	-	CASGEGASGRTDTQYF	TGTGCTAGTGGAGAGGGGGCTAGCGGGCGAACAGATACGCAGTATTTT
TRBJ2-7	-	TRBV5-5	-	CASSRRGAYEQYF	TGTGCCAGCAGCCGACGGGGAGCCTACGAGCAGTACTTC
TRBJ2-6	-	TRBV7-9	-	CASRRGYGSGANVLTF	TGTGCCAGCAGACGGGGTTATGGGTCTGGGGCCAACGTCCTGACTTTC
TRBJ1-1	-	TRBV12-3/TRBV12-4	TRBD1	CASSVGTDTEAFF	TGTGCCAGCAGCGTCGGGACAGACACTGAAGCTTTCTTT
TRBJ1-1	-	TRBV6-2/TRBV6-3	-	CASSPSGHSSRPEAFF	TGTGCCAGCAGTCCCTCGGGACATTCCTCCCGACCTGAAGCTTTCTTT
TRBJ1-1	-	TRBV20-1	-	CRPAANTEAFF	TGCAGGCCCGCGGCGAACACTGAAGCTTTCTTT
TRBJ1-6	-	TRBV18	TRBD1	CASSTQGDRSPLHF	TGTGCCAGCTCAACACAGGGGGATCGGTCACCCCTCCACTTT
TRBJ1-5	-	TRBV7-2	TRBD1	CASSSFGQGAGNQPQHF	TGTGCCAGCAGCTCCTTCGGACAGGGGGCAGGCAATCAGCCCCAGCATTTT
TRBJ1-5	-	TRBV19	-	CASSIGGRWSNQPQHF	TGTGCCAGTAGTATAGGGGGGCGGTGGAGCAATCAGCCCCAGCATTTT
TRBJ2-3	-	TRBV5-1	-	CASSIGAGSSTDTQYF	TGCGCCAGCAGCATAGGCGCAGGATCAAGCACAGATACGCAGTATTTT
TRBJ1-1	-	TRBV6-6	TRBD1	CASRATGANTEAFF	TGTGCCAGCAGGGCGACAGGGGCGAACACTGAAGCTTTCTTT
TRBJ2-3	-	TRBV5-1	-	CASSLADYLTDTQYF	TGCGCCAGCAGCTTGGCCGACTACCTCACAGATACGCAGTATTTT
TRBJ1-2	-	TRBV19	TRBD1	CASSNLGGTVSNYGYTF	TGTGCCAGTAGTAACCTAGGTGGGACAGTATCTAACTATGGCTACACCTTC
TRBJ2-3	-	TRBV15	-	CATSRESGVRPDTQYF	TGTGCCACCAGCAGAGAATCGGGGGTAAGACCAGATACGCAGTATTTT
TRBJ2-7	-	TRBV15	TRBD1	CATSRERAGGIYEQYF	TGTGCCACCAGCAGAGAAAGGGCAGGGGGCATTTACGAGCAGTACTTC
TRBJ1-3	-	TRBV3-1/TRBV3-2	-	CASSLSGSSGNTIYF	TGTGCCAGCAGCCTTTCTGGGAGCTCTGGAAACACCATATATTTT
TRBJ2-1	-	TRBV25-1	TRBD2	CASSEYSGSSRRGEQFF	TGTGCCAGCAGTGAATATAGCGGGAGCAGCCGGAGGGGTGAGCAGTTCTTC
TRBJ1-2	-	TRBV5-1	TRBD1	CASSLGNRGHNYGYTF	TGCGCCAGCAGCTTGGGAAACAGGGGCCATAACTATGGCTACACCTTC
TRBJ2-3	-	TRBV5-4	TRBD2	CASSPRGGAQDTQYF	TGTGCCAGCAGCCCACGGGGGGGGGCGCAAGATACGCAGTATTTT
TRBJ2-5	-	TRBV9	-	CASSVGLRTEETQYF	TGTGCCAGCAGCGTAGGACTTAGGACAGAAGAGACCCAGTACTTC
TRBJ1-5	once	TRBV2	-	CASSEWAGQTDQPQHF	TGTGCCAGCAGTGAATGGGCAGGACAAACAGATCAGCCCCAGCATTTT
TRBJ2-7	-	TRBV18	TRBD2	CASSPGLSHDEQYF	TGTGCCAGCTCGCCGGGACTATCTCATGACGAGCAGTACTTC
TRBJ1-2	-	TRBV19	TRBD1	CASSGTAGYGYTF	TGTGCCAGTAGCGGGACAGCCGGCTATGGCTACACCTTC
TRBJ1-2	-	TRBV12-3/TRBV12-4	-	CASSLRQYGYTF	TGTGCCAGCAGTTTACGACAGTATGGCTACACCTTC
TRBJ1-1	-	TRBV2	TRBD1	CASREKPDRGPEAFF	TGTGCCAGCAGGGAGAAACCTGACAGGGGGCCTGAAGCTTTCTTT
TRBJ2-7	few	TRBV10-2	-	CASTPTGPYEQYF	TGCGCCAGCACCCCGACAGGCCCCTACGAGCAGTACTTC
TRBJ2-5	-	TRBV15	TRBD1	CATRDRGRGETQYF	TGTGCCACCCGGGACAGGGGGCGCGGAGAGACCCAGTACTTC
TRBJ1-4	-	TRBV19	-	CASSMTASATNEKLFF	TGTGCCAGTAGTATGACAGCATCTGCAACTAATGAAAAACTGTTTTTT
TRBJ2-5	once	TRBV3-1/TRBV3-2	TRBD1	CASSQGQGEGETQYF	TGTGCCAGCAGTCAAGGACAGGGAGAAGGGGAGACCCAGTACTTC
TRBJ1-3	-	TRBV19	-	CASSSGGRGNTIYF	TGTGCCAGTAGTTCCGGGGGTCGTGGAAACACCATATATTTT
TRBJ1-1	once	TRBV5-5	-	CASSLADSYYTEAFF	TGTGCCAGCAGCTTGGCTGACAGCTACTACACTGAAGCTTTCTTT
TRBJ1-4	-	TRBV11-2	TRBD1	CASSSIRTGDEKLFF	TGTGCCAGCAGCTCAATCAGGACAGGGGATGAAAAACTGTTTTTT
TRBJ1-1	-	TRBV28	-	CASSSHRWGVMNTEAFF	TGTGCCAGCAGTTCACACAGGTGGGGGGTAATGAACACTGAAGCTTTCTTT
TRBJ1-1	-	TRBV7-2	-	CASRRPGVNTEAFF	TGTGCCAGCAGGCGACCCGGGGTAAACACTGAAGCTTTCTTT
TRBJ2-1	few	TRBV11-1	TRBD2	CASSRGTSGGGGEQFF	TGTGCCAGCAGCCGCGGGACTAGCGGGGGTGGGGGTGAGCAGTTCTTC
TRBJ1-3	-	TRBV4-1	TRBD1	CASSQDRGPSGNTIYF	TGCGCCAGCAGCCAAGATAGGGGGCCCTCTGGAAACACCATATATTTT
TRBJ2-3	-	TRBV20-1	TRBD1	CSGQGADTQYF	TGCAGTGGACAGGGGGCAGATACGCAGTATTTT
TRBJ2-7	-	TRBV5-5	TRBD1	CASSWDRRRLYEQYF	TGTGCCAGCAGCTGGGACAGGAGACGCCTTTACGAGCAGTACTTC
TRBJ2-3	-	TRBV11-2	-	CASSPPWGVDTQYF	TGTGCCAGCAGCCCCCCCTGGGGGGTCGATACGCAGTATTTT
TRBJ2-2	-	TRBV7-3	-	CASSGGPAVNTGELFF	TGTGCCAGCAGCGGTGGGCCAGCGGTGAACACCGGGGAGCTGTTTTTT
TRBJ1-1	-	TRBV5-1	TRBD1	CASSLVGQGVRVNTEAFF	TGCGCCAGCAGCTTGGTGGGACAGGGAGTTAGGGTGAACACTGAAGCTTTCTTT
TRBJ1-2	-	TRBV2	TRBD1	CASSEMLGQVFGYTF	TGTGCCAGCAGTGAAATGCTGGGACAGGTGTTTGGCTACACCTTC
TRBJ2-1	-	TRBV5-1	TRBD2	CASSSPGTSGTHSYNEQFF	TGCGCCAGCAGCTCCCCCGGGACTAGCGGGACCCACTCCTACAATGAGCAGTTCTTC
TRBJ1-5	-	TRBV5-5	-	CASSSSSGQFNQPQHF	TGTGCCAGCAGCTCGTCAAGTGGGCAGTTTAATCAGCCCCAGCATTTT